This T cell receptor beta chain was sequenced during a study of identical twins. Germline V gene data show CDR1 as LGHDT and CDR2 as YNNKEL (reference sequence). The J segment lost 4 bases and the V segment lost 5 bases, leaving 9 bases of the junction unmatched. This CDR3 region has 17 residues. TCRdb fed the 5' RACE reads into MiXCR, producing one record per CDR3 protein. The table shows 200,000 to 250,000 distinct CDR3 sequences, with 7.5% occurring only once. In its sample, this clonotype was seen a few times. These data are also associated with another study on yellow fever vaccine responses in identical twins.

The material sequenced was memory (CD45RO+) T cells sorted from blood. The genes are TRBV3-1 and TRBJ2-5; 14 bases line up with TRBD2. The source is a young woman in good health. CDR3 in DNA: TGTGCCAGCAGCGAACCGTGGACTAGCGGGAGGAGAGAGACCCAGTACTTC. Residues: CASSEPWTSGRRETQYF.